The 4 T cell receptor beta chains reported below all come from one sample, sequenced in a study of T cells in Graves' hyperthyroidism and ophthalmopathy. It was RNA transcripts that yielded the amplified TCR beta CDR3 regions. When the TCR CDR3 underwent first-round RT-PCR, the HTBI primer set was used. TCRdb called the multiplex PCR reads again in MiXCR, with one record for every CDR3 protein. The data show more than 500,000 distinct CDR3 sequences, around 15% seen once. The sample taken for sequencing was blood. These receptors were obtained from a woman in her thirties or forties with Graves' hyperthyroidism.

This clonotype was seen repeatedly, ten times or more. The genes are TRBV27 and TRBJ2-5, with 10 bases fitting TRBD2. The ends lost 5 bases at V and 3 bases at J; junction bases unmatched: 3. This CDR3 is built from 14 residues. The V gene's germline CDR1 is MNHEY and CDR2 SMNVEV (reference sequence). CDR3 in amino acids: CASSLLAGEETQYF. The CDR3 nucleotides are TGTGCCAGCAGTCTCCTAGCGGGAGAAGAGACCCAGTACTTC.

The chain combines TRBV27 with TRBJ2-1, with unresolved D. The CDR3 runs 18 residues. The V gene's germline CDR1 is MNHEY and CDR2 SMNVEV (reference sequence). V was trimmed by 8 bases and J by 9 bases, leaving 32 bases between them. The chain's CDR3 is CASCTAFPDTTLGIEQFF. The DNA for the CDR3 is TGTGCCAGCTGCACAGCTTTCCCGGATACAACATTAGGCATTGAGCAGTTCTTC.

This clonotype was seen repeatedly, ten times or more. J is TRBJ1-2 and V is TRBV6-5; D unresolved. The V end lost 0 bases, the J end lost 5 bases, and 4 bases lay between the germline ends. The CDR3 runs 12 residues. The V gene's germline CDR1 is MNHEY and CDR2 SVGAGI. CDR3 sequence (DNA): TGTGCCAGCAGTTACTCCGGGTATGGCTACACCTTC. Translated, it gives CASSYSGYGYTF.

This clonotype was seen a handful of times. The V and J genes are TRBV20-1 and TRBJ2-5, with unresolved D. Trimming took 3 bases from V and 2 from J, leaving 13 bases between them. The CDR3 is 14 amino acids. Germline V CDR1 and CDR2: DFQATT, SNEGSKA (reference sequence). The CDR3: CSARKLDFQETQYF. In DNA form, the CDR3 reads TGCAGTGCTAGGAAACTGGATTTTCAAGAGACCCAGTACTTC.